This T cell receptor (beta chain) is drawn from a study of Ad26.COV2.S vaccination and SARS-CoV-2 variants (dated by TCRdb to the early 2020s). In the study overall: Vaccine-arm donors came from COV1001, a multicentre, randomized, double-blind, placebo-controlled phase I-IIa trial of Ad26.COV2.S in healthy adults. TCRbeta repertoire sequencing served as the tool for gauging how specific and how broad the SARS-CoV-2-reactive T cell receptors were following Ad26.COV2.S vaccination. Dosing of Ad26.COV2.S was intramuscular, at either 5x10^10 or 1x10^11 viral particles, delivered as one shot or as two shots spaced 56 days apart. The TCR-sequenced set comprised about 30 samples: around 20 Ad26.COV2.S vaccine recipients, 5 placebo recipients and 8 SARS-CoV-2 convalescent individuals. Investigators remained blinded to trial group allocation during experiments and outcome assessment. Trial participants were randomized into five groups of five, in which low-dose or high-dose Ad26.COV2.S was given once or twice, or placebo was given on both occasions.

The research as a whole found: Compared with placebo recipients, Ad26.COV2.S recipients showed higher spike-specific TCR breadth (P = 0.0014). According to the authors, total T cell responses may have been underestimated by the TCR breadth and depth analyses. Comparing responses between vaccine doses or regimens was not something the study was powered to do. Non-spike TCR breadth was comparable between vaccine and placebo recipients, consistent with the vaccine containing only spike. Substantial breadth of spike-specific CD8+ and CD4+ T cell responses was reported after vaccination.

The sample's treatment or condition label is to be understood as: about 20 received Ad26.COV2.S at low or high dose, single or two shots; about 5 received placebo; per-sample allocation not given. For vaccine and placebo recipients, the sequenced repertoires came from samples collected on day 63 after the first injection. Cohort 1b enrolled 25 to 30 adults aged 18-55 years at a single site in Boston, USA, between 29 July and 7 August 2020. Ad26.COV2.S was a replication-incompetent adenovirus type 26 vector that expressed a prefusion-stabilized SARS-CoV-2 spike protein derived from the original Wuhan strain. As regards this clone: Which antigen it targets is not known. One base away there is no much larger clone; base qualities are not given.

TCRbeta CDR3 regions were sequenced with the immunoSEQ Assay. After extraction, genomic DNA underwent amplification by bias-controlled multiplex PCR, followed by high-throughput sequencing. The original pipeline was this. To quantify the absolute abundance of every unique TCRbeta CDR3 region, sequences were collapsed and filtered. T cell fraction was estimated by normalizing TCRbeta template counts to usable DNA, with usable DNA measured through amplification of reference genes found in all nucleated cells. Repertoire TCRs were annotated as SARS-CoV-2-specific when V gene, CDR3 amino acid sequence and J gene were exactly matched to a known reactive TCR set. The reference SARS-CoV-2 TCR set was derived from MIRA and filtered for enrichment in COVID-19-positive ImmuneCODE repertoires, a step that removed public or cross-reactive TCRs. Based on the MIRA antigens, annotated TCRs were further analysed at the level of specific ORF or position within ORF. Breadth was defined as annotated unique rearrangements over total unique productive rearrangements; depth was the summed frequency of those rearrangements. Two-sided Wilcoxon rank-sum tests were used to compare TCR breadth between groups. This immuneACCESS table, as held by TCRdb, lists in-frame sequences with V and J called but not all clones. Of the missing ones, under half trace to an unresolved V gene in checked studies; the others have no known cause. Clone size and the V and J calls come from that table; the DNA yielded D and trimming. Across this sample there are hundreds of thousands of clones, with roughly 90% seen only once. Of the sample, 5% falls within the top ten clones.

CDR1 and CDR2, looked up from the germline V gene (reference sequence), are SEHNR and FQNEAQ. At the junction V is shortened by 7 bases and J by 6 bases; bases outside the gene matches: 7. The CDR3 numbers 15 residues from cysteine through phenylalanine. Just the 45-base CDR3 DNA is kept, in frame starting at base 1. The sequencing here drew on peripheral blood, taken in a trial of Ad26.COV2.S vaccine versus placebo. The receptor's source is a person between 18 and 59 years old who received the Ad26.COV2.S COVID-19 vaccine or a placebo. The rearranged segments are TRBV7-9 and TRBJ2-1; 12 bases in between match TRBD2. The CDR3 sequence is CASTSGLAGTNEQFF. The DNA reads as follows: TGTGCCAGCACCTCAGGACTAGCGGGAACCAATGAGCAGTTCTTC.